This T cell receptor (beta chain) was identified during a study of blood T cells in healthy people across ages. Points on this clonotype: Its antigen is not known.

Sample-barcoded 5' priming and a J-beta primer mix drove a second PCR of about 6 to 12 cycles. TCRdb passed the 5' RACE reads through MiXCR, listing each CDR3 protein once. The table shows around 870,000 distinct CDR3 sequences, with 29% occurring only once. Researchers collected roughly 10 milliliters of peripheral blood from every single donor. Regarding the study as a whole: Age brought a roughly linear fall in TCR beta diversity measured per million T cells. The study lacked donor CMV status, which possibly confounded expanded clonotype changes.

This TCR derives from a woman of 80 years or more in good health. Sequencing used blood.

The CDR3 loop reads CASSFDGGADTQYF. DNA for the CDR3: TGTGCCAGCAGCTTTGACGGGGGGGCAGATACGCAGTATTTT. The chain couples TRBV7-9 to TRBJ2-3; 8 bases fit TRBD2. Losses at the gene ends were 3 bases for V and 4 bases for J; bases not matched to a gene: 3. From germline, CDR1 is SEHNR and CDR2 FQNEAQ (reference sequence). CDR3 size: 14 residues.